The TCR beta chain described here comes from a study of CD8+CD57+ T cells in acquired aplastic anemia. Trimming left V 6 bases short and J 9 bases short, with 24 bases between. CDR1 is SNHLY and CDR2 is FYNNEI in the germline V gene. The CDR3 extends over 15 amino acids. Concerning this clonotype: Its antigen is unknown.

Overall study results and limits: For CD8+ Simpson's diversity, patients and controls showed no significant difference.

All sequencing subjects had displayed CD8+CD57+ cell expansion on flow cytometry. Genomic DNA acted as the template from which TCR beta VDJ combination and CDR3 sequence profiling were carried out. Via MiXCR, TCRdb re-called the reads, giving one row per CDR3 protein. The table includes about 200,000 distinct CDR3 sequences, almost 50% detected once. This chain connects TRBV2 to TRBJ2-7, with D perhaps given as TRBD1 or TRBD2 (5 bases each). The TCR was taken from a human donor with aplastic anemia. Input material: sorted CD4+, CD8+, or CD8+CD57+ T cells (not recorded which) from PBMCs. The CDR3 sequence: CASREEVSRRTGQYF. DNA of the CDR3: TGTGCCAGCAGGGAGGAGGTTTCCAGGAGAACAGGGCAGTACTTC.